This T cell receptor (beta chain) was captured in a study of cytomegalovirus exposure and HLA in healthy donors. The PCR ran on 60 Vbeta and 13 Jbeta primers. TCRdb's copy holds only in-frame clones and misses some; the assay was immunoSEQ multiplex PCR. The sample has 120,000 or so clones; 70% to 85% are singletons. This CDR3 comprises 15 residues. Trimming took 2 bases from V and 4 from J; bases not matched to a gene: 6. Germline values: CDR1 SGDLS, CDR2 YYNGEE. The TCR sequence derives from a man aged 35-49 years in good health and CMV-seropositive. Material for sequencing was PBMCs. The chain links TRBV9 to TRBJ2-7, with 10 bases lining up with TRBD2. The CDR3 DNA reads TGTGCCAGCAGCGTTGACAGCGGGAGGGCGTACGAGCAGTACTTC. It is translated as CASSVDSGRAYEQYF.